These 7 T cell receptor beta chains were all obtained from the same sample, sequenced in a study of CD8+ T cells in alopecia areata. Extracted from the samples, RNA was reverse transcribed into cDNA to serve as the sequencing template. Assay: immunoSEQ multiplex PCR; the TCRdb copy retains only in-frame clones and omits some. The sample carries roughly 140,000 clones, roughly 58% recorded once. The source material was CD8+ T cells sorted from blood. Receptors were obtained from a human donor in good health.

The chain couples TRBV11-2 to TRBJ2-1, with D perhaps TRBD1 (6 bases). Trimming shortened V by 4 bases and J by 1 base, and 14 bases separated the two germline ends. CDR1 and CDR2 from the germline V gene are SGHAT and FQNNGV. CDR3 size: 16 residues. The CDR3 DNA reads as TGTGCCAGCAGCTCAAAGGATACAGGGTCCTACAATGAGCAGTTCTTC. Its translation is CASSSKDTGSYNEQFF. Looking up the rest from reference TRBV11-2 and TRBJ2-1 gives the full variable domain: EAGVAQSPRYKIIEKRQSVAFWCNPISGHATLYWYQQILGQGPKLLIQFQNNGVVDDSQLPKDRFSAERLKGVDSTLKIQPAKLEDSAVYLCASSSKDTGSYNEQFFGPGTRLTVL.

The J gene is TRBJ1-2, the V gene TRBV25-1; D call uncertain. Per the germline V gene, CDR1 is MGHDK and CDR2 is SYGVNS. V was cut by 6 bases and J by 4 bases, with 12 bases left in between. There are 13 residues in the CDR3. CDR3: CASRAPGGYGYTF. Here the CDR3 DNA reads TGTGCCAGCAGGGCCCCTGGCGGCTATGGCTACACCTTC.

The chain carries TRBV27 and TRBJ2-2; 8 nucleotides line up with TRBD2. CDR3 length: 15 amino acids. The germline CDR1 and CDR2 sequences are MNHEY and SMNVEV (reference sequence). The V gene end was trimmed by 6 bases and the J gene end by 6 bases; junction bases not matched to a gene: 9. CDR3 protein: CASSFLLGLAGELFF. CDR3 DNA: TGTGCCAGCAGCTTCCTCTTGGGACTAGCCGGGGAGCTGTTTTTT.

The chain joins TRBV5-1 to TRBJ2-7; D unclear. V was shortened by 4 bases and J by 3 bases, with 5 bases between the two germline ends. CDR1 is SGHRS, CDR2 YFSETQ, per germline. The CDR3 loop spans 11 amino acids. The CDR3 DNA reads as TGCGCCAGCAGCAAAGACTACGAGCAGTACTTC. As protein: CASSKDYEQYF. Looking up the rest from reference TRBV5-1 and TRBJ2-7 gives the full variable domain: KAGVTQTPRYLIKTRGQQVTLSCSPISGHRSVSWYQQTPGQGLQFLFEYFSETQRNKGNFPGRFSGRQFSNSRSEMNVSTLELGDSALYLCASSKDYEQYFGPGTRLTVT.

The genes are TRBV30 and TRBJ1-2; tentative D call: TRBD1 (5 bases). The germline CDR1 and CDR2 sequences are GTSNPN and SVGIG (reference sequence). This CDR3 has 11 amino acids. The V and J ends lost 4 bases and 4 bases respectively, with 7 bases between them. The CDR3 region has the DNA TGTGCCTGGACAGGGCCCTATGGCTACACCTTC. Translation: CAWTGPYGYTF.

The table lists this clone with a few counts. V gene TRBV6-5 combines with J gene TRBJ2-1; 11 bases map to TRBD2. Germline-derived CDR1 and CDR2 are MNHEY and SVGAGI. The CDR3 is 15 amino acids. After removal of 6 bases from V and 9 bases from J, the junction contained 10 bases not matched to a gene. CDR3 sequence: CASSPRLAGGVEQFF. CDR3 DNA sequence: TGTGCCAGCAGCCCCCGTTTAGCGGGAGGGGTTGAGCAGTTCTTC.

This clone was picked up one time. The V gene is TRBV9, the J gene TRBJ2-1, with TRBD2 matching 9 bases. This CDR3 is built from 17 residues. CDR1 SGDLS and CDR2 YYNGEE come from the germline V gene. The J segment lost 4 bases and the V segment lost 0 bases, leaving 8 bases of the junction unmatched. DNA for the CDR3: TGTGCCAGCAGCGTAGGTCCCGCTAGCGGGGTTTACAATGAGCAGTTCTTC. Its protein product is CASSVGPASGVYNEQFF. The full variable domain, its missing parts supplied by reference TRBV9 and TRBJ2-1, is DSGVTQTPKHLITATGQRVTLRCSPRSGDLSVYWYQQSLDQGLQFLIQYYNGEERAKGNILERFSAQQFPDLHSELNLSSLELGDSALYFCASSVGPASGVYNEQFFGPGTRLTVL.